The 13 T cell receptor beta chains given below trace back to one sample, sequenced in a study of T cells in Graves' hyperthyroidism and ophthalmopathy. TCR beta CDR3 regions were amplified from RNA transcripts. The TCR CDR3 was amplified in a first-round RT-PCR using the HTBI primer set. TCRdb re-called the multiplex PCR reads through MiXCR, storing one row per CDR3 protein. The profile shows approximately 400,000 distinct CDR3 sequences, under 15% of them singletons. Sample: blood. These receptors were taken from a woman aged 25 to 39 with Graves' hyperthyroidism.

The gene calls are TRBV10-3 and TRBJ2-2; D remains unclear. The CDR3 contains 13 residues. V was clipped by 2 bases and J by 5 bases, with 6 bases between them. Germline CDR1 ENHRY, CDR2 SYGVKD. Here the CDR3 DNA reads TGTGCCATCAGTGAGATGGGGACCGGGGAGCTGTTTTTT. Translation: CAISEMGTGELFF.

This chain connects TRBV10-3 to TRBJ1-3; the D is unclear. Trimming cost V 6 bases and J 0 bases, with 12 bases left between them. Germline CDR1 reads ENHRY; CDR2 reads SYGVKD. The CDR3 runs to 15 residues. The CDR3 bases are TGTGCCATCAGCCCCCCCGGGATCTCTGGAAACACCATATATTTT. This encodes CAISPPGISGNTIYF.

On this clonotype itself: This could be a read error, since a much larger clone is one nucleotide away. The chain employs TRBV28 and TRBJ1-4; D is ambiguous. From germline, CDR1 is MDHEN and CDR2 SYDVKM. V lost 2 bases to trimming and J lost 11 bases, with 9 bases between them. The CDR3 sequence is 12 residues long. The CDR3 coding sequence is TGTGCCAGCAGTTTACAGGACGCGAAACTGTTTTTT. Protein: CASSLQDAKLFF.

This rearrangement joins TRBV28 to TRBJ2-3; 8 bases align to TRBD2. The germline CDR1 and CDR2 sequences are MDHEN and SYDVKM. Losses at the gene ends were 8 bases for V and 2 bases for J; bases not matched to a gene: 12. There are 16 residues in the CDR3. The CDR3 DNA sequence: TGTGCCAGCTCACCACGCGGCGGGGGGCTCACAGATACGCAGTATTTT. This sequence encodes CASSPRGGGLTDTQYF.

This clonotype was seen only a few times. The chain is built from TRBV9 and TRBJ2-3, with 7 positions matching TRBD1. The CDR3 spans 15 residues. Trimming at V came to 4 bases and at J to 2 bases, leaving 7 bases not matched to a gene. Germline V gene data show CDR1 as SGDLS and CDR2 as YYNGEE. Here the CDR3 DNA reads TGTGCCAGCAGCCCACAGGGGCTAGACACAGATACGCAGTATTTT. Encoded protein: CASSPQGLDTDTQYF.

This clonotype was recorded many times. The gene calls are TRBV6-1 and TRBJ2-7, with D perhaps matching TRBD2 (5 bases). V was pared by 5 bases and J by 0 bases, with 14 bases between. The CDR3 runs to 15 residues. The germline V gene has CDR1 MNHNS and CDR2 SASEGT. The CDR3 sequence: CASSSLREHSYEQYF. CDR3 nucleotides: TGTGCCAGCAGTTCCCTACGGGAACACTCCTACGAGCAGTACTTC.

J is TRBJ1-1 and V is TRBV6-4; D unresolved. The germline V gene encodes CDR1 MRHNA and CDR2 SNTAGT. V lost 6 bases, J lost 0 bases, and 11 bases lay in between. The CDR3 consists of 14 residues. In nucleotides, the CDR3 is TGTGCCAGCAGCGGACGTCCGTTGAACACTGAAGCTTTCTTT. Translated, it gives CASSGRPLNTEAFF.

This clonotype was detected ten times or more. The V and J genes are TRBV20-1 and TRBJ2-3, with 8 bases that match TRBD1. The CDR3 consists of 16 residues. Germline V gives CDR1 DFQATT, CDR2 SNEGSKA (reference sequence). Germline trimming cut 4 bases from V and 4 bases from J; bases unmatched to any gene: 13. CDR3 loop: CSATIRSRTGSDTQYF. CDR3 nucleotides: TGCAGTGCTACTATCCGGTCCCGGACAGGGTCAGATACGCAGTATTTT.

The rearrangement links TRBV7-9 to TRBJ2-1; D is ambiguous. CDR1 SEHNR and CDR2 FQNEAQ come from the germline V gene (reference sequence). With 11 bases removed from V and 7 bases from J, the gap between germline ends came to 18 bases. The CDR3 contains 13 residues. The CDR3 region is CARNKMSSNEQFF. CDR3 in DNA: TGTGCCCGGAACAAGATGAGTTCAAATGAGCAGTTCTTC.

At least ten counts were recorded for this clonotype. This rearrangement joins TRBV30 to TRBJ1-1, with a possible D match to TRBD1 (5 bases). Per germline, CDR1 GTSNPN and CDR2 SVGIG (reference sequence). The V end lost 1 base, the J end lost 7 bases, and 13 bases lay between the germline ends. This CDR3 has 13 residues. The CDR3 bases are TGTGCCTGGAGTGATAGGGGCCCGGGTGAAGCTTTCTTT. This gives the protein CAWSDRGPGEAFF.

This clonotype turned up a few times. The gene calls are TRBV6-1 and TRBJ1-5; TRBD1 aligns across 10 bases. Looked up from germline, CDR1 is MNHNS and CDR2 is SASEGT. V was clipped by 6 bases and J by 0 bases; unmatched bases: 5. The CDR3 totals 16 residues. The CDR3 reads CASRHGQGVSNQPQHF. The CDR3 nucleotides are TGTGCCAGCAGACACGGACAGGGGGTTAGCAATCAGCCCCAGCATTTT.

This clonotype has a count of ten or more. The J gene is TRBJ2-7, the V gene TRBV27; 7 bases line up with TRBD2. This CDR3 contains 15 residues. With 4 bases clipped from V and 6 bases from J, the junction kept 12 bases outside the gene matches. Germline values: CDR1 MNHEY, CDR2 SMNVEV (reference sequence). As DNA, the CDR3 is TGTGCCAGCAGTTCTCTAGCGGCGTGGACCGGCGAGCAGTACTTC. This sequence encodes CASSSLAAWTGEQYF.

The rearrangement joins TRBV5-5 to TRBJ1-1, with a possible D match to TRBD1 (5 bases). V was pared by 4 bases and J by 1 base, with 14 bases between. CDR1 is SGHKS and CDR2 is YYEKEE in the germline V gene (reference sequence). The CDR3 runs to 15 residues. In nucleotides, the CDR3 is TGTGCCAGCAGCCCCCGGGACCTCGGGAACACTGAAGCTTTCTTT. Amino acids: CASSPRDLGNTEAFF.